The clone carrying this T cell receptor beta chain was seen just once. Other DNA sequences in the sample encode the same CDR3. This entry comes from a study of blood T cell repertoires in COVID-19. V was pared by 5 bases and J by 1 base, with 8 bases between. The V gene's germline CDR1 is LNHDA and CDR2 SQIVND (reference sequence). The CDR3 has 13 residues. Assay: immunoSEQ multiplex PCR; the TCRdb copy retains only in-frame clones and omits some. The profile shows more than 35,000 clones, about four fifths of them singletons. The rearrangement links TRBV19 to TRBJ1-1, with D hard to call. Sample: peripheral blood. The TCR comes from a woman of 80 years or more with acute or convalescent COVID-19. This chain's CDR3 is CASSLTANTEAFF. The DNA of the CDR3 is TGTGCCAGTAGTCTTACAGCGAACACTGAAGCTTTCTTT.